Listed below are T cell receptor beta chains from one sample, sequenced in a study of blood T cell repertoires in COVID-19. Only in-frame clones appear in the TCRdb table, and some are missing; sequencing was by immunoSEQ multiplex PCR. This sample yields some 50,000 clones, of which about 87% are seen a single time; less than 2.5% belongs to the top ten. What was sequenced was peripheral blood. All receptors derive from a woman aged 80 or older with COVID-19, enrolled during active disease. CDR3s include the opening cysteine and the closing phenylalanine or tryptophan. Fields, in order: J gene, D gene, clone size, V gene, CDR3 DNA, CDR3 protein. A D gene is named only where the DNA matches it firmly. The listing skips clone size in some rows; elsewhere it reads once, few, many or a size class.

>TRBJ2-1|.|once|TRBV3-1/TRBV3-2
TGTGCCAGCAGCCCATTGACAGTGTTTAACCTCAATGAGCAGTTCTTC
CASSPLTVFNLNEQFF
>TRBJ1-5|.|.|TRBV2
TGTGCCAGCAGTGCAGAAGTATCCATGAGCAATCAGCCCCAGCATTTT
CASSAEVSMSNQPQHF
>TRBJ1-5|TRBD1|.|TRBV19
TGTGCCAGTAGGAGGCGGCAGGGGGTAAATATTGGCAATCAGCCCCAGCATTTT
CASRRRQGVNIGNQPQHF
>TRBJ2-7|.|.|TRBV7-2
TGTGCCAGCAGCTTAGGAGGCACTGACTACTACGAGCAGTACTTC
CASSLGGTDYYEQYF
>TRBJ2-7|.|.|TRBV6-1
TGTGCCAGCAGTGAACTCCCGCGCAACGAGCAGTACTTC
CASSELPRNEQYF
>TRBJ1-4|.|.|TRBV5-1
TGCGCCAGCAGCAAACTTGGACTGTCAACTAATGAAAAACTGTTTTTT
CASSKLGLSTNEKLFF
>TRBJ2-2|TRBD1|.|TRBV2
TGTGCCACCGGAAGGGGGCAAGCCGGGGAGCTGTTTTTT
CATGRGQAGELFF
>TRBJ2-1|TRBD2|.|TRBV9
TGTGCCAGCAGCGTAGTGTGGACTAGAGACAATGAGCAGTTCTTC
CASSVVWTRDNEQFF
>TRBJ2-7|TRBD1|.|TRBV6-5
TGTGCCAGCAGTCTCCGGACAGGGACCTACGAGCAGTACTTC
CASSLRTGTYEQYF
>TRBJ2-2|.|once|TRBV4-2
TGTGCCAGCAGCCAAGGAACAGGGAGATTGGACACCGGGGAGCTGTTTTTT
CASSQGTGRLDTGELFF
>TRBJ1-2|TRBD1|.|TRBV28
TGTGCCAGCGGACTGACAGGGAAATACTATGGCTACACCTTC
CASGLTGKYYGYTF